These 25 T cell receptor beta chains were all obtained from the same sample, sequenced in a study of identical twins. Each CDR3 protein gets one entry after TCRdb re-called the 5' RACE reads with MiXCR. The sample holds approximately 190,000 distinct CDR3 sequences, about 15% seen once. This sample also belongs to another study, concerning T cells expressing NK-cell markers.

Sequencing was performed on CD8+ T cells sorted from blood. These receptors all come from a woman aged 18 to 35 in good health.

The sample holds a few counts of this clonotype. J is TRBJ2-1 and V is TRBV4-3, with 10 positions matching TRBD2. CDR3 size: 15 residues. CDR1 is LGHNA and CDR2 is YSLEER in the germline V gene. J lost 3 bases, V lost 4 bases, and 3 bases had no gene match. The chain's CDR3 is CASSRTSGNYNEQFF. As DNA, the CDR3 is TGCGCCAGCAGCCGGACTAGCGGAAACTACAATGAGCAGTTCTTC.

CDR3 DNA sequence: TGTGCCACCAGGACAGCTAACTATGGCTACACCTTC. It translates to CATRTANYGYTF. V usage is TRBV2 and J usage is TRBJ1-2; maybe TRBD1 (6 bases). Germline CDR1 SNHLY, CDR2 FYNNEI. The germline V and J ends were trimmed by 10 bases and 0 bases, with 9 bases remaining between them. The CDR3 sequence is 12 residues long. Drawing the rest from reference TRBV2 and TRBJ1-2, the complete variable domain is EPEVTQTPSHQVTQMGQEVILRCVPISNHLYFYWYRQILGQKVEFLVSFYNNEISEKSEIFDDQFSVERPDGSNFTLKIRSTKLEDSAMYFCATRTANYGYTFGSGTRLTVV.

This clonotype was seen more than once but under ten times. This chain connects TRBV12-3 or TRBV12-4 to TRBJ1-2, with 7 bases identical to TRBD1. The ends lost 5 bases at V and 7 bases at J; junction bases unmatched: 4. The CDR3 length is 12 residues. CDR3 coding DNA: TGTGCCAGCAGTCCAGGGGGGCCTGGCTACACCTTC. It encodes CASSPGGPGYTF.

This clonotype has just a few counts. The chain carries TRBV27 and TRBJ2-1; TRBD1 matches 7 bases. Germline CDR1 and CDR2: MNHEY and SMNVEV (reference sequence). The CDR3 contains 20 residues. V shed 5 bases, J shed 1 base, and the junction held 20 bases outside the gene matches. The CDR3 DNA follows: TGTGCCAGCAGTCCTGGGTTTTTACCACAAACAGGGGAATCCTACAATGAGCAGTTCTTC. As protein: CASSPGFLPQTGESYNEQFF.

This clonotype was observed a few times. The chain employs TRBV28 and TRBJ2-7; weak D call: TRBD2 (5 bases). Germline V gives CDR1 MDHEN, CDR2 SYDVKM. The CDR3 runs to 12 residues. V lost 7 bases and J 7 bases, leaving 14 bases between the germline ends. CDR3 region: CASTQGPGEQYF. For the CDR3, the DNA is TGTGCCAGCACTCAAGGCCCGGGGGAGCAGTACTTC. The variable domain in full, with the rest retrieved from reference TRBV28 and TRBJ2-7, is DVKVTQSSRYLVKRTGEKVFLECVQDMDHENMFWYRQDPGLGLRLIYFSYDVKMKEKGDIPEGYSVSREKKERFSLILESASTNQTSMYLCASTQGPGEQYFGPGTRLTVT.

The rearrangement joins TRBV7-9 to TRBJ1-2, with 7 bases that match TRBD1. Germline loops: CDR1 SEHNR, CDR2 FQNEAQ (reference sequence). CDR3 size: 15 residues. With V trimmed by 5 bases and J by 0 bases, 6 bases remained unmatched. For the CDR3, the DNA is TGTGCCAGCAGCCATATGACAGGGTCTAACTATGGCTACACCTTC. Its translation is CASSHMTGSNYGYTF.

This clonotype was seen only a few times. This chain joins TRBV10-3 and TRBJ2-7; the match to TRBD1 covers 8 bases. The germline V gene has CDR1 ENHRY and CDR2 SYGVKD. The CDR3 extends over 12 amino acids. Trimming removed 6 bases from V and 5 bases from J; junction bases left unmatched: 3. The CDR3 is CAIRDRGHEQYF. Written as DNA, the CDR3 is TGTGCCATCAGAGACAGGGGCCACGAGCAGTACTTC.

This clonotype was recorded a few times. The rearrangement uses TRBV12-3 or TRBV12-4 and TRBJ2-5, with 7 positions matching TRBD1. This CDR3 has 13 residues. After removal of 8 bases from V and 1 base from J, the junction contained 4 bases not matched to a gene. CDR3 nucleotides: TGTGCCAGCCGCCGGGACAGCCAAGAGACCCAGTACTTC. This encodes CASRRDSQETQYF.

This clonotype was counted between two and nine times. This chain links TRBV12-3 or TRBV12-4 with TRBJ1-4; D is possibly TRBD1 (5 bases). V was pared by 5 bases and J by 8 bases, with 15 bases between. CDR3 size: 14 residues. This chain's CDR3 is CASSLGGGGEKLFF. The CDR3 bases are TGTGCCAGCAGTCTTGGGGGGGGTGGGGAAAAACTGTTTTTT.

The sample holds a few counts of this clonotype. The chain carries TRBV20-1 and TRBJ2-7; no definite D call. The germline V and J ends were trimmed by 3 bases and 7 bases, with 16 bases remaining between them. There are 13 residues in the CDR3. CDR1 DFQATT and CDR2 SNEGSKA come from the germline V gene (reference sequence). The CDR3 bases are TGCAGTGCTAGGGGGATGGAGAGATGGGAGCAGTACTTC. It specifies CSARGMERWEQYF.

The sample holds a few counts of this clonotype. In DNA, the CDR3 is TGTGCCAGTGGCCAGTACTCAAACACTGAAGCTTTCTTT. Translating it yields CASGQYSNTEAFF. The chain combines TRBV19 with TRBJ1-1; unclear D gene. This CDR3 spans 13 amino acids. The ends were cut back, 8 bases at V and 2 bases at J, with 12 bases in the middle. Germline V lookup: CDR1 LNHDA, CDR2 SQIVND (reference sequence).

The V and J genes are TRBV18 and TRBJ1-2, with unresolved D. This CDR3 is 12 amino acids long. CDR1 KGHSH and CDR2 LQKENI come from the germline V gene. Trimming pared 7 bases from V and 6 bases from J, leaving 12 bases between. CDR3 nucleotides: TGTGCCAGCTACTTTTACCGCAATGGCTACACCTTC. Residues: CASYFYRNGYTF.

This sequence joins TRBV7-2 and TRBJ2-1; TRBD2 might be the D (6 bases). This CDR3 region has 16 residues. Looked up from germline, CDR1 is SGHTA and CDR2 is FQGNSA. The germline V and J ends were trimmed by 5 bases and 1 base, with 15 bases remaining between them. CDR3 nucleotides: TGTGCCAGCAGCCGGGGGAGGTCAATTTCCTACAATGAGCAGTTCTTC. Its protein product is CASSRGRSISYNEQFF.

This sequence joins TRBV12-3 or TRBV12-4 and TRBJ2-1; TRBD1 aligns across 9 bases. The V gene end was trimmed by 1 base and the J gene end by 2 bases; junction bases not matched to a gene: 6. The length of the CDR3 is 17 residues. Here the CDR3 reads CASSLVTGTGTYNEQFF. The CDR3, as DNA: TGTGCCAGCAGTTTAGTTACCGGGACAGGGACCTACAATGAGCAGTTCTTC.

This chain uses TRBV27 with TRBJ2-1; 7 bases fit TRBD2. From germline, CDR1 is MNHEY and CDR2 SMNVEV (reference sequence). The CDR3 length is 15 residues. V trimming: 2 bases; J trimming: 7 bases; junction bases outside the gene matches: 8. The CDR3 loop reads CASSLRGSGGNEQFF. For the CDR3, the DNA is TGTGCCAGCAGTTTAAGAGGGTCCGGGGGGAATGAGCAGTTCTTC.

CDR3 amino acids: CATATGNTGELFF. DNA of the CDR3: TGTGCCACAGCTACAGGGAACACCGGGGAGCTGTTTTTT. The chain is built from TRBV11-2 and TRBJ2-2; D might be TRBD1 (5 bases). Germline loops: CDR1 SGHAT, CDR2 FQNNGV. The CDR3 contains 13 residues. The V end was cut by 10 bases, the J end by 1 base, with 10 bases between.

There are a few counts of this clonotype. This chain joins TRBV6-6 and TRBJ2-7, with D perhaps matching TRBD1 (6 bases). This CDR3 contains 11 residues. V was pared by 6 bases and J by 6 bases, with 9 bases between. The germline V gene encodes CDR1 MNHNY and CDR2 SVGAGI (reference sequence). In DNA form, the CDR3 reads TGTGCCAGCAGCCCAGGGGTCGAGCAGTACTTC. Residues: CASSPGVEQYF.

This clonotype was seen more than once but under ten times. The gene calls are TRBV7-9 and TRBJ2-1; TRBD1 aligns across 10 bases. Trimming took 8 bases from V and 10 from J; bases not matched to a gene: 11. This CDR3 is 14 amino acids long. The germline CDR1 and CDR2 sequences are SEHNR and FQNEAQ (reference sequence). CDR3 sequence (DNA): TGTGCCAGCTCAGGGACAGGGGTACCGCGGGAGCAGTTCTTC. It codes for CASSGTGVPREQFF.

This clonotype was counted many times. The rearrangement joins TRBV29-1 to TRBJ1-1, with a possible D match to TRBD1 (5 bases). Trimming stripped 5 bases from V and 0 bases from J, with 13 bases between. This CDR3 region has 14 residues. The germline V gene encodes CDR1 SQVTM and CDR2 ANQGSEA. CDR3 region: CSVQGGPMNTEAFF. The CDR3, as DNA: TGCAGCGTTCAGGGCGGACCGATGAACACTGAAGCTTTCTTT.

The CDR3 is CASSFGINNEQFF. For the CDR3, the DNA is TGTGCCAGCAGTTTTGGCATAAACAATGAGCAGTTCTTC. The chain carries TRBV12-3 or TRBV12-4 and TRBJ2-1; D remains unclear. Trimming pared 3 bases from V and 5 bases from J, leaving 8 bases between. This CDR3 spans 13 amino acids.

The chain carries TRBV6-1 and TRBJ2-7; D might be TRBD1 (6 bases). The germline V gene has CDR1 MNHNS and CDR2 SASEGT. The CDR3 has 14 residues. V lost 3 bases to trimming and J lost 3 bases, with 12 bases between them. DNA of the CDR3: TGTGCCAGCAGTGACCGGGACATAGGCTACGAGCAGTACTTC. Its translation: CASSDRDIGYEQYF.

This clonotype has a handful of counts. The CDR3, as DNA: TGTGCCAGCACCGACCGACAGGGGATTCACTATGGCTACACCTTC. Protein: CASTDRQGIHYGYTF. V and J are TRBV12-3 or TRBV12-4 and TRBJ1-2, with TRBD1 matching 8 bases. Trimming took 7 bases from V and 3 from J; bases not matched to a gene: 10. The CDR3 covers 15 residues.

V is TRBV7-9 and J is TRBJ1-2; no firm D call. The V gene's germline CDR1 is SEHNR and CDR2 FQNEAQ (reference sequence). The CDR3 is 13 amino acids. V lost 1 base and J lost 4, with 7 bases in between. CDR3 protein: CASSLGDFYGYTF. For the CDR3, the DNA is TGTGCCAGCAGCTTAGGAGACTTCTATGGCTACACCTTC.

This clonotype has only a few counts. V is TRBV3-1 and J is TRBJ2-1, with 7 bases that match TRBD2. V lost 0 bases to trimming and J lost 7 bases; unmatched junction nucleotides: 12. This CDR3 is 17 amino acids long. In germline, CDR1 is LGHDT, CDR2 YNNKEL (reference sequence). CDR3 DNA: TGTGCCAGCAGCCAAGATTTCATGGCGGGAGTTGAGAATGAGCAGTTCTTC. The encoded protein is CASSQDFMAGVENEQFF.

The V and J genes are TRBV15 and TRBJ2-2; 7 bases line up with TRBD1. With 0 bases clipped from V and 8 bases from J, the junction kept 9 bases outside the gene matches. Germline CDR1 reads LNHNV; CDR2 reads YYDKDF (reference sequence). The CDR3 consists of 16 residues. The CDR3 coding sequence is TGTGCCACCAGCAGAGACGTGACAGGGTTGTTGGGGGAGCTGTTTTTT. This encodes CATSRDVTGLLGELFF.